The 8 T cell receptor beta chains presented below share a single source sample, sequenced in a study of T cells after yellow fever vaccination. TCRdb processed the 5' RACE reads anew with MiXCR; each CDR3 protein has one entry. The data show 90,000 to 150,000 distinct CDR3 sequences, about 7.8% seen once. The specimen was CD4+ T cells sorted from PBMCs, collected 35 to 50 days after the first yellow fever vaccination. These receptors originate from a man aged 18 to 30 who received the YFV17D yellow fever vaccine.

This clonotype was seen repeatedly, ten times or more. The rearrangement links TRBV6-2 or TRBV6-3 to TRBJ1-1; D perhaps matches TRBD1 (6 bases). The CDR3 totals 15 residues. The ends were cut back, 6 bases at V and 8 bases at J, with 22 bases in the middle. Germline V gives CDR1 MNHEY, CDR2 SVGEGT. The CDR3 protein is CASRTGDTVLQEAFF. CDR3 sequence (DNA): TGTGCCAGCAGAACCGGGGACACGGTACTGCAAGAAGCTTTCTTT.

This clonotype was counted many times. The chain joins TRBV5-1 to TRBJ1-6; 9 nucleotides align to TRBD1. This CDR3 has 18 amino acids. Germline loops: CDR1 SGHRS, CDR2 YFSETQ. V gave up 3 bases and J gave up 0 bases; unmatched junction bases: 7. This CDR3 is CASSYRDRVSSYNSPLHF. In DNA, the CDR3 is TGCGCCAGCAGCTACCGGGACAGGGTGAGCTCCTATAATTCACCCCTCCACTTT.

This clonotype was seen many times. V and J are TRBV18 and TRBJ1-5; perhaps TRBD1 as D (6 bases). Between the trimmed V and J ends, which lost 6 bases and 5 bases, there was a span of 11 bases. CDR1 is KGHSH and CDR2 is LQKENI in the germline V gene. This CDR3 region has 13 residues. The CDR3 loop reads CASSYNRDQPQHF. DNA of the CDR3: TGTGCCAGCTCGTACAACAGGGATCAGCCCCAGCATTTT.

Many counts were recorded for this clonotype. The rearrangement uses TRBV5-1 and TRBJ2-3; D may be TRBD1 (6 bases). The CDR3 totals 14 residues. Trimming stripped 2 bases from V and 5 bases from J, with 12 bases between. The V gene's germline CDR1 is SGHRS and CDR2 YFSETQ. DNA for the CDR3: TGCGCCAGCAGCTTCCAGGGGTTTGGAGATACGCAGTATTTT. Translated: CASSFQGFGDTQYF.

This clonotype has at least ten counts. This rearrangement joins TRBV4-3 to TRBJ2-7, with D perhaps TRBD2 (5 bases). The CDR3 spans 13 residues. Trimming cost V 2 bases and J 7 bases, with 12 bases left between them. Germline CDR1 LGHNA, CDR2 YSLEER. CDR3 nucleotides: TGCGCCAGCAGCCAAATTGCGGGCGGAGAGCAGTACGTC. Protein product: CASSQIAGGEQYV.

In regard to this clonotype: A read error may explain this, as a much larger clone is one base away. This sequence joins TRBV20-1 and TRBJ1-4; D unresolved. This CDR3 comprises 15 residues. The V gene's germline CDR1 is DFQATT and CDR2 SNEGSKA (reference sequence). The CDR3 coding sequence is TGCAGTGCTAAGAAACCAGCCGCAACTAATGAAAAACCGTTTTTT. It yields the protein CSAKKPAATNEKPFF.

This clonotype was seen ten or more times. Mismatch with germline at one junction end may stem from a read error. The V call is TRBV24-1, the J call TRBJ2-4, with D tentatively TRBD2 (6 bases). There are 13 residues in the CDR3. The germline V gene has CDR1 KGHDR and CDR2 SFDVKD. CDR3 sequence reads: CATSEGVKLAGSF. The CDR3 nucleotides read TGTGCCACCAGTGAGGGAGTAAAACTAGCAGGATCCTTC.

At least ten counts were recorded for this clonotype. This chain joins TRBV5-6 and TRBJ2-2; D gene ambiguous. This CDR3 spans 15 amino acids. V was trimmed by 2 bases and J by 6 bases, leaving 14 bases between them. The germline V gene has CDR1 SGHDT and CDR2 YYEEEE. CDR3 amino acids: CASSFIGSRSGELFF. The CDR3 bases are TGTGCCAGCAGCTTTATCGGGTCGAGGTCCGGGGAGCTGTTTTTT.